This T cell receptor (beta chain) derives from a study of shared clonotypes between healthy human individuals. Of note for this clone: The same CDR3 also results from other DNA sequences found in this sample.

Clones were sequenced by immunoSEQ multiplex PCR, and TCRdb holds only the in-frame ones, with some missing. The table records about 2 million clones, 90% to 95% of them present only once. The J segment lost 4 bases and the V segment lost 4 bases, leaving 3 bases of the junction unmatched. The CDR3 has 13 amino acids. Germline CDR1 SGHRS, CDR2 YFSETQ. This receptor was identified in a young man in good health. Sequencing was performed on naive CD4+ T cells sorted from blood. Stated subset: CD45RA+ positively selected. J is TRBJ2-7 and V is TRBV5-1, with TRBD1 identical over 9 bases. CDR3 loop: CASSGTGNYEQYF. The CDR3 nucleotides are TGCGCCAGCAGCGGGACAGGGAATTACGAGCAGTACTTC.